Following are 8 T cell receptor beta chains from one sample sequenced in a study of shared clonotypes between healthy human individuals. The assay was immunoSEQ multiplex PCR, and TCRdb's table has in-frame clones only and misses some. There are roughly 510,000 clones in the sample; 75% to 80% occur only once, and around 12% lies in the top ten. Sample: PBMCs. These receptors were taken from a woman in her 40s in good health. Some clones in this sample may be carry-over from other donors' samples.

V is TRBV10-3 and J is TRBJ1-1; D not resolved. Germline lookup yields CDR1 ENHRY and CDR2 SYGVKD. The CDR3 loop spans 14 amino acids. Trimming stripped 6 bases from V and 4 bases from J, with 15 bases between. CDR3 bases: TGTGCCATCAGGGACGGGGTGGTTGGCACTGAAGCTTTCTTT. Translation: CAIRDGVVGTEAFF.

With respect to this clone: The sample contains more than one DNA sequence encoding this CDR3. This chain uses TRBV19 with TRBJ1-1; D gene ambiguous. Per the germline V gene, CDR1 is LNHDA and CDR2 is SQIVND (reference sequence). The CDR3 has 11 residues. V gave up 3 bases and J gave up 2 bases, with 1 base separating them. This chain's CDR3 is CASSINTEAFF. The DNA for the CDR3 is TGTGCCAGTAGTATCAACACTGAAGCTTTCTTT.

This clone was seen more than once but under ten times. The chain is built from TRBV5-1 and TRBJ2-3; 11 nucleotides agree with TRBD2. This CDR3 is 14 amino acids long. Trimming took 4 bases from V and 3 from J; bases not matched to a gene: 1. In germline, CDR1 is SGHRS, CDR2 YFSETQ. CDR3 loop: CASSTSGRTDTQYF. In DNA, the CDR3 is TGCGCCAGCAGCACTAGCGGGAGAACAGATACGCAGTATTTT.

The chain joins TRBV7-9 to TRBJ1-3, with D perhaps TRBD1 (6 bases). The CDR3 has 14 residues. The V end was cut by 5 bases, the J end by 0 bases, with 8 bases between. Germline CDR1 is SEHNR and CDR2 is FQNEAQ (reference sequence). CDR3 in DNA: TGTGCCAGCAGCCTCAGGGGCTCTGGAAACACCATATATTTT. Protein product: CASSLRGSGNTIYF.

In the case of this clone: A much larger clone lies one base from this, so it may be a read error. This chain connects TRBV25-1 to TRBJ1-2; maybe TRBD1 (5 bases). The CDR3 loop spans 16 amino acids. V shed 0 bases and J shed 3 bases, with 14 bases lying between them. Germline V gene data show CDR1 as MGHDK and CDR2 as SYGVNS. Here the CDR3 DNA reads TGTGCCAGCAGTGAATATCAGCGGGGCGGTGACTATGGCTACACCTTC. Protein: CASSEYQRGGDYGYTF.

The chain uses TRBV10-2 and TRBJ2-1; 8 bases are shared with TRBD2. With 6 bases clipped from V and 8 bases from J, the junction kept 9 bases outside the gene matches. There are 14 residues in the CDR3. CDR1 is WSHSY, CDR2 SAAADI, per germline. Here the CDR3 DNA reads TGCGCCAGCAGGAGCGGGAGCCTTAGAGATGAGCAGTTCTTC. This encodes CASRSGSLRDEQFF.

The chain uses TRBV11-2 and TRBJ1-2; 7 bases align to TRBD1. Germline assignment: CDR1 SGHAT and CDR2 FQNNGV. This CDR3 comprises 15 residues. Trimming at V came to 6 bases and at J to 8 bases, leaving 15 bases not matched to a gene. The DNA for the CDR3 is TGTGCCAGCAGTACGCAGGGGGGGCGGATTTCGGGCTACACCTTC. Translation gives CASSTQGGRISGYTF.

This chain connects TRBV6-5 to TRBJ2-1, with a tentative D call TRBD2 (6 bases). Germline V gives CDR1 MNHEY, CDR2 SVGAGI. Trimming cost V 7 bases and J 6 bases, with 13 bases left between them. The CDR3 loop spans 13 amino acids. CDR3 bases: TGTGCCAGCAATGGGCGGGACCTCAATGAGCAGTTCTTC. Residues: CASNGRDLNEQFF.